The 12 T cell receptor beta chains below were found in one sample sequenced in a study of Tregs in tolerant kidney transplant recipients (dated by TCRdb to the late 2010s). Receptor amplification or capture employed the immunoSEQ multiplex PCR assay. In its TCRdb copy, this immuneACCESS table keeps in-frame sequences only and misses some clones. Where compared with another copy, unresolved V genes explain less than half of these, and the others have no known cause. The sample includes about 120,000 clones, with roughly nine tenths observed a single time. The ten largest clonotypes hold over 0.5% of the sample. Input material: CD4+ T cells from blood. These TCRs come from a human donor in good health.

V is TRBV5-8 and J is TRBJ2-1; 7 bases match TRBD1. V gave up 0 bases and J gave up 4 bases; unmatched junction bases: 4. Germline V lookup: CDR1 SGHTS, CDR2 YDEGEE. The CDR3 runs to 15 residues. CDR3: CASSLAGQTYNEQFF. The CDR3 region has the DNA TGTGCCAGCAGCTTGGCGGGACAGACGTACAATGAGCAGTTCTTC.

J is TRBJ2-5 and V is TRBV20-1; the match to TRBD1 covers 7 bases. Germline trimming cut 5 bases from V and 3 bases from J; bases unmatched to any gene: 0. This CDR3 comprises 11 residues. Germline CDR1 and CDR2: DFQATT and SNEGSKA (reference sequence). Here the CDR3 reads CSADREETQYF. In DNA form, the CDR3 reads TGCAGTGCTGACAGGGAAGAGACCCAGTACTTC.

The chain joins TRBV18 to TRBJ2-7; 12 nucleotides agree with TRBD2. The ends lost 0 bases at V and 5 bases at J; junction bases unmatched: 5. Germline lookup yields CDR1 KGHSH and CDR2 LQKENI. This CDR3 comprises 16 residues. Here the CDR3 reads CASSPPGLAGGDEQYF. DNA of the CDR3: TGTGCCAGCTCACCACCGGGGCTAGCGGGAGGGGACGAGCAGTACTTC.

The V and J genes are TRBV11-2 and TRBJ2-3; D gene ambiguous. Between the trimmed V and J ends, which lost 1 base and 6 bases, there was a span of 8 bases. The CDR3 is 13 amino acids. Germline V gives CDR1 SGHAT, CDR2 FQNNGV. The CDR3 loop is CASSLAPGDTQYF. The CDR3 DNA reads TGTGCCAGCAGCTTAGCTCCCGGGGATACGCAGTATTTT.

The rearrangement links TRBV4-2 to TRBJ2-1, with 10 bases fitting TRBD2. The CDR3 is made up of 14 amino acids. J gave up 8 bases and V 2 bases, and 3 bases lay outside the gene matches. The V gene's germline CDR1 is LGHNA and CDR2 YNFKEQ. The CDR3 protein is CASSQQAGGHEQFF. CDR3 bases: TGTGCCAGCAGCCAACAAGCGGGGGGGCATGAGCAGTTCTTC.

The genes are TRBV19 and TRBJ2-2, with 7 bases fitting TRBD2. This CDR3 has 17 residues. CDR1 and CDR2 (germline): LNHDA, SQIVND (reference sequence). V lost 5 bases to trimming and J lost 3 bases; unmatched junction nucleotides: 12. CDR3 in amino acids: CASSWKRGVWDTGELFF. In DNA form, the CDR3 reads TGTGCCAGTAGTTGGAAGCGGGGTGTTTGGGACACCGGGGAGCTGTTTTTT.

This chain joins TRBV10-3 and TRBJ2-7, with TRBD2 matching 8 bases. The trim removed 2 bases at V and 0 bases at J, leaving 3 bases unmatched. The CDR3 runs 15 residues. CDR1 ENHRY and CDR2 SYGVKD come from the germline V gene. The CDR3 DNA sequence: TGTGCCATCAGTGAGGGCGGGAGGACCTCCTACGAGCAGTACTTC. Translating it yields CAISEGGRTSYEQYF.

This rearrangement joins TRBV7-9 to TRBJ2-4, with D possibly being TRBD1 (5 bases). Trimming cost V 2 bases and J 8 bases, with 10 bases left between them. In germline, CDR1 is SEHNR, CDR2 FQNEAQ (reference sequence). The CDR3 totals 13 residues. CDR3 amino acids: CASSLIRGDIQYF. CDR3 nucleotide sequence: TGTGCCAGCAGCTTAATTAGGGGTGACATTCAGTACTTC.

The V call is TRBV7-3, the J call TRBJ1-5; possibly TRBD1 for D (5 bases). The V end lost 4 bases, the J end lost 7 bases, and 11 bases lay between the germline ends. The length of the CDR3 is 13 residues. Germline assignment: CDR1 SGHTA and CDR2 FQGTGA. CDR3 nucleotide sequence: TGTGCCAGCAGCTCAGGGTTAGGACAGCCCCAGCATTTT. Protein: CASSSGLGQPQHF.

This chain joins TRBV30 and TRBJ1-3; no clear D gene. Germline CDR1 and CDR2: GTSNPN and SVGIG (reference sequence). The length of the CDR3 is 15 residues. V dropped 0 bases and J dropped 0 bases, with 9 bases sitting between them. CDR3 sequence (DNA): TGTGCCTGGAGTGTACAGTTCCTCTCTGGAAACACCATATATTTT. Its translation is CAWSVQFLSGNTIYF.

The rearrangement links TRBV4-1 to TRBJ2-4, with TRBD2 identical over 10 bases. The V gene end was trimmed by 4 bases and the J gene end by 8 bases; junction bases not matched to a gene: 17. Germline CDR1 is MGHRA and CDR2 is YSYEKL. The CDR3 is made up of 18 amino acids. CDR3 DNA: TGCGCCAGCAGCCCTTCTGCGACAGGACTAGCGGATGGAGACATTCAGTACTTC. Protein product: CASSPSATGLADGDIQYF.

This sequence joins TRBV7-2 and TRBJ2-1; no definite D call. The CDR3 consists of 12 residues. Trimming left V 5 bases short and J 9 bases short, with 11 bases between. Germline CDR1 and CDR2: SGHTA and FQGNSA. CDR3 in DNA: TGTGCCAGCAGCCCTGGGTGGGGTGAGCAGTTCTTC. Protein: CASSPGWGEQFF.